The rows below give T cell receptor beta chains drawn from one sample of a study of Ad26.COV2.S vaccination and SARS-CoV-2 variants. Clones were sequenced by immunoSEQ multiplex PCR, and TCRdb holds only the in-frame ones, with some missing. The sample contains about 94,000 clones, approximately 82% of which appear only once. The material sequenced was peripheral blood, taken after recovery from COVID-19. These receptors all stem from a human donor who had recovered from COVID-19. Each CDR3 is given with its conserved first and last residue. The D gene is left open where the match is weak. Size is stated for part of the rows, as once, few or many counts, or as a class when the clone is expanded.

clone size	V gene	D gene	J gene	CDR3 DNA	CDR3 protein
.	TRBV6-5	.	TRBJ1-1	TGTGCCAGCATGTTGGGGAGAAGAGCTTTCTTT	CASMLGRRAFF
.	TRBV5-4	TRBD2	TRBJ2-3	TGTGCCAGCAGCCTCCCCCCCGGCGGGAGACGAGGAGATACGCAGTATTTT	CASSLPPGGRRGDTQYF
few	TRBV7-2	.	TRBJ2-2	TGTGCCAGCAGCTTAGGGCCGCCCACCGGGGAGCTGTTTTTT	CASSLGPPTGELFF
.	TRBV19	.	TRBJ1-2	TGTGCCAGTAGTTGGGGGCTGGTTAACTATGGCTACACCTTC	CASSWGLVNYGYTF
.	TRBV11-3	TRBD1	TRBJ2-5	TGTGCCAGCAGCTTAGGCGGGACAGGAGGTGGAGAGACCCAGTACTTC	CASSLGGTGGGETQYF
few	TRBV11-3	.	TRBJ2-1	TGTGCCAGCAGCCCCGGTTTCGCTGGAAATGAGCAGTTCTTC	CASSPGFAGNEQFF
.	TRBV27	TRBD1	TRBJ2-1	TGTGCCAGCGGAGCGGTAGACAGGGTTTCTGATGAGCAGTTCTTC	CASGAVDRVSDEQFF
.	TRBV6-5	TRBD1	TRBJ2-2	TGTGCCAGCAGTTACGAAGGGACAGGGCCCGGGGAGCTGTTTTTT	CASSYEGTGPGELFF
.	TRBV28	.	TRBJ1-6	TGTGCCAGCAGTTTAGTCAGTCAGGGCGGTTCACCCCTCCACTTT	CASSLVSQGGSPLHF
few	TRBV6-6	TRBD2	TRBJ2-5	TGTGCCAGCAGTTGGGCTAGCGGGACCCTACAAGAGACCCAGTACTTC	CASSWASGTLQETQYF
.	TRBV7-7	TRBD1	TRBJ2-1	TGTGCCAGCAGCTTGGATTGGACAGGGGGCAGGAATGAGCAGTTCTTC	CASSLDWTGGRNEQFF
once	TRBV3-1/TRBV3-2	TRBD2	TRBJ2-7	TGTGCCAGCAGCCAACCTGGGACTATTTACGAGCAGTACTTC	CASSQPGTIYEQYF
.	TRBV5-4	.	TRBJ2-1	TGTGCCAGCAGCAATTGGCGGCCTTCCTACAATGAGCAGTTCTTC	CASSNWRPSYNEQFF
.	TRBV25-1	TRBD1	TRBJ1-5	TGTGCCAGCAGTGGAGACGTTACAGGGGTGAATCAGCCCCAGCATTTT	CASSGDVTGVNQPQHF
.	TRBV9	.	TRBJ1-5	TGTGCCAGCAGCGTAGGAACCGGGGGTGGTCAGCCCCAGCATTTT	CASSVGTGGGQPQHF
.	TRBV7-9	TRBD1	TRBJ2-7	TGTGCCAGCAGCCATGGGACAGGGTATGACGAGCAGTACTTC	CASSHGTGYDEQYF
.	TRBV28	TRBD1	TRBJ1-1	TGTGCCAGCATAGTTAGTCAGGGGGCCGGAGGCACTGAAGCTTTCTTT	CASIVSQGAGGTEAFF
.	TRBV11-3	.	TRBJ1-4	TGTGCCAGCAGCTTAATGGCGTGGGCAAATGAAAAACTGTTTTTT	CASSLMAWANEKLFF
.	TRBV3-1/TRBV3-2	.	TRBJ1-2	TGTGCCAGCAGCCAAGGACAGGTCTATGGCTACACCTTC	CASSQGQVYGYTF
once	TRBV19	TRBD1	TRBJ2-4	TGTGCCAGTAGTATTACAGGGGGCTATGACATTCAGTACTTC	CASSITGGYDIQYF
.	TRBV11-2	.	TRBJ1-3	TGTGCCAGCAGCTTCAAGGGCGGCAGCTCTGGAAACACCATATATTTT	CASSFKGGSSGNTIYF
.	TRBV27	.	TRBJ2-7	TGTGCCAGCAGTTTACAGGGAGGCCTCTACGAGCAGTACTTC	CASSLQGGLYEQYF
.	TRBV5-1	.	TRBJ2-2	TGCGCCAGCAGCTTAAGACAGGATAACACCGGGGAGCTGTTTTTT	CASSLRQDNTGELFF
.	TRBV19	TRBD2	TRBJ2-1	TGTGCCAGTACCCTAAGCGGGAGTGGCAATGAGCAGTTCTTC	CASTLSGSGNEQFF
.	TRBV6-2/TRBV6-3	.	TRBJ1-5	TGTGCCAGCAGTTATCCCCCTGGGCAGGGCTATAGCAATCAGCCCCAGCATTTT	CASSYPPGQGYSNQPQHF
.	TRBV7-2	.	TRBJ2-1	TGTGCCAGCAGCTTGAGGCCAGGGGTCTACAATGAGCAGTTCTTC	CASSLRPGVYNEQFF
.	TRBV18	TRBD1	TRBJ1-4	TGTGCCAGCTCACTACAATCCGGGACAGCGGCAACTAATGAAAAACTGTTTTTT	CASSLQSGTAATNEKLFF
.	TRBV10-1	.	TRBJ2-2	TGCGCCAGCAGTGAACTAGAGAGAGACGCCGGGGAGCTGTTTTTT	CASSELERDAGELFF
.	TRBV19	.	TRBJ2-1	TGTGCCAGTAGTACCCTTCGCGGGATAGGGCCTGAGCAGTTCTTC	CASSTLRGIGPEQFF
.	TRBV11-1	TRBD1	TRBJ2-7	TGTGCCAGCAGCTCCTACGGGACAGGCCTCTACGAGCAGTACTTC	CASSSYGTGLYEQYF
.	TRBV5-1	TRBD2	TRBJ2-3	TGCGCCAGCAGCTGGCCACTAGCGGGAATGACAGATACGCAGTATTTT	CASSWPLAGMTDTQYF
.	TRBV5-1	.	TRBJ1-4	TGCGCCAGCAGCCCACATGACAGGAGGGGTGAAAAACTGTTTTTT	CASSPHDRRGEKLFF
.	TRBV25-1	.	TRBJ1-5	TGTGCCAGCAGTGACGGAGGGGTTAGCAATCAGCCCCAGCATTTT	CASSDGGVSNQPQHF
.	TRBV19	TRBD2	TRBJ2-1	TGTGCCAGTAGTCTCGGGCCGGGACTAGCGGGAATTAGTGATGAGCAGTTCTTC	CASSLGPGLAGISDEQFF
.	TRBV28	.	TRBJ1-2	TGTGCCAGCAGCCCTACCGCGGCAGGGGTTTATGGCTACACCTTC	CASSPTAAGVYGYTF
.	TRBV28	.	TRBJ1-2	TGTGCCAGCAGTATCGGGAAGGGTAACTATGGCTACACCTTC	CASSIGKGNYGYTF
.	TRBV11-2	.	TRBJ2-7	TGTGCCAGCAGCCCACAGGGAGGGCGGTTCTACGAGCAGTACTTC	CASSPQGGRFYEQYF
.	TRBV18	.	TRBJ2-1	TGTGCCAGCTCAGGACGGAGCTCCTACAATGAGCAGTTCTTC	CASSGRSSYNEQFF
.	TRBV6-4	.	TRBJ2-2	TGTGCCAGCAGGGAGGCTAACACCGGGGAGCTGTTTTTT	CASREANTGELFF
.	TRBV27	TRBD2	TRBJ2-1	TGTGCCAGCATCAACGGGAGGGGGGCAAGGCATGAGCAGTTCTTC	CASINGRGARHEQFF
.	TRBV5-1	TRBD1	TRBJ2-3	TGCGCCAGCAGCCTGAGGACAGGGGGAATGGCAGATACGCAGTATTTT	CASSLRTGGMADTQYF
.	TRBV5-1	TRBD2	TRBJ2-2	TGCGCCAGCAGTTGGCTAGCGGGAGTTCACACCGGGGAGCTGTTTTTT	CASSWLAGVHTGELFF
.	TRBV18	.	TRBJ2-7	TGTGCCAGCTCACCTCGGCTTTCCTACGAGCAGTACTTC	CASSPRLSYEQYF
.	TRBV4-1	TRBD2	TRBJ2-7	TGCGCCAGCAGTCCTAGACTAGCTGCCACCTACGAGCAGTACTTC	CASSPRLAATYEQYF
.	TRBV7-2	.	TRBJ1-3	TGTGCCAGCAGCGATGGAAGGGACACCATATATTTT	CASSDGRDTIYF
.	TRBV6-2/TRBV6-3	TRBD2	TRBJ2-2	TGTGCCAGCAGTTACGGGCCTAGCGGAGCGAACACCGGGGAGCTGTTTTTT	CASSYGPSGANTGELFF
.	TRBV2	.	TRBJ2-1	TGTGCCAGCAGGTCCGACCAGAACAATGAGCAGTTCTTC	CASRSDQNNEQFF
.	TRBV7-2	.	TRBJ2-3	TGTGCCAGCAGCTTACTTCAGCCCCCAGATACGCAGTATTTT	CASSLLQPPDTQYF
few	TRBV24-1	TRBD2	TRBJ2-7	TGTGCCACCAGTGACGATGGAGCGGGAGTCGCCTACGAGCAGTACTTC	CATSDDGAGVAYEQYF
.	TRBV2	.	TRBJ1-6	TGTGCCAGCAGTGAGGAGGGGGGGCTCTATAATTCACCCCTCCACTTT	CASSEEGGLYNSPLHF
.	TRBV7-3	.	TRBJ2-1	TGTGCCAGCAGCTCGACTCTCTCCTACAATGAGCAGTTCTTC	CASSSTLSYNEQFF
.	TRBV18	TRBD1	TRBJ2-5	TGTGCCAGCTCACGGACAGGCGTACAAGAGACCCAGTACTTC	CASSRTGVQETQYF
.	TRBV5-5	TRBD1	TRBJ1-4	TGTGCCAGCTCCAGACAGGGTAATGAAAAACTGTTTTTT	CASSRQGNEKLFF
few	TRBV28	.	TRBJ1-2	TGTGCCAGCAGCCCCCGTTGGTATCCGAACTATGGCTACACCTTC	CASSPRWYPNYGYTF
.	TRBV6-4	TRBD1	TRBJ1-5	TGTGCCAGCGTTTGGGGGACAGGGGAAGATCAGCCCCAGCATTTT	CASVWGTGEDQPQHF
few	TRBV12-3/TRBV12-4	.	TRBJ2-1	TGTGCCAGCAGCCAGACTAGGGGCCATGAGCAGTTCTTC	CASSQTRGHEQFF
once	TRBV9	.	TRBJ2-6	TGTGCCAGCAGCGTACTCGGTACTGGGGCCAACGTCCTGACTTTC	CASSVLGTGANVLTF
.	TRBV5-3	.	TRBJ2-2	TGTGCCAGAAGCTTGGGTGGGAGTGGGGCCGGGGAGCTGTTTTTT	CARSLGGSGAGELFF
.	TRBV6-2/TRBV6-3	TRBD1	TRBJ2-2	TGTGCCAGCAGTCCCGGGACAGGGAATTGGGCCGGGGAGCTGTTTTTT	CASSPGTGNWAGELFF
.	TRBV28	TRBD1	TRBJ1-5	TGTGCCAGCAGTTTACCAGGGGGCGTTTACCAGCCCCAGCATTTT	CASSLPGGVYQPQHF